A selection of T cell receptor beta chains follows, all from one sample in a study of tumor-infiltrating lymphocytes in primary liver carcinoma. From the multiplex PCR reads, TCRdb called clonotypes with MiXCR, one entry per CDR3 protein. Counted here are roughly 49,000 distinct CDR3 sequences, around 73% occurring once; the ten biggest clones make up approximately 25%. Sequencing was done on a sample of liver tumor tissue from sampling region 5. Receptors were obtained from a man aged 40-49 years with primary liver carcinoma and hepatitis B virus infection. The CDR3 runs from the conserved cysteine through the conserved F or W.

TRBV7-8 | CASSEGHPKADTQYF
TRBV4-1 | CVSSQDRTPSYSEQFF
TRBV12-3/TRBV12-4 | CASSLVPGELFF
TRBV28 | CVSAGDRLNSPLHF
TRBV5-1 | CSNTLGRASGTYEQYF
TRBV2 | CASSEAGSGIIDTQYF
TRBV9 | CASSQGTSGTYEQYF
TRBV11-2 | CASSSKRNSYEHYF
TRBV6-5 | CASSYVVLNEQFF
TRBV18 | CPSSPSLDPGSGELFF
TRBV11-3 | CDSNVGQSYEQYF
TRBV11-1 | CASSYTGPFSGDLFF
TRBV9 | CASSARDSTEAFF
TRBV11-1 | CASSLWVNTGELFF
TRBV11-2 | CASSMGGDRGISLSGADVQTF
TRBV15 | CATSRGLGREQFF
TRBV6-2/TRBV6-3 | CTTALGYVYTF
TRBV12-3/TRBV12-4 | CASSPRTGQPSYNEQFF
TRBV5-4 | CANSLTSGDYNEQFF
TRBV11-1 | CVSSLAGSGEYYQYF
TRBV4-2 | CASSHDWRTGGVYNEQFF
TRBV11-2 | CASSEAIQRLAVTDTQYF
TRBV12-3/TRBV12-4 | CVSCLQAGGPHGQFF
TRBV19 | CASSITGDTEAFF
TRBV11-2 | CASSPRGNGGSSSYNVQIF
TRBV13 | CASSLGGSDQPQHF
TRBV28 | CASSFTWTSYEQYF
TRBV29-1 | CSAVRGGVNTEAFF
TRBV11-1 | CSSSSPGQGASNNIQYF